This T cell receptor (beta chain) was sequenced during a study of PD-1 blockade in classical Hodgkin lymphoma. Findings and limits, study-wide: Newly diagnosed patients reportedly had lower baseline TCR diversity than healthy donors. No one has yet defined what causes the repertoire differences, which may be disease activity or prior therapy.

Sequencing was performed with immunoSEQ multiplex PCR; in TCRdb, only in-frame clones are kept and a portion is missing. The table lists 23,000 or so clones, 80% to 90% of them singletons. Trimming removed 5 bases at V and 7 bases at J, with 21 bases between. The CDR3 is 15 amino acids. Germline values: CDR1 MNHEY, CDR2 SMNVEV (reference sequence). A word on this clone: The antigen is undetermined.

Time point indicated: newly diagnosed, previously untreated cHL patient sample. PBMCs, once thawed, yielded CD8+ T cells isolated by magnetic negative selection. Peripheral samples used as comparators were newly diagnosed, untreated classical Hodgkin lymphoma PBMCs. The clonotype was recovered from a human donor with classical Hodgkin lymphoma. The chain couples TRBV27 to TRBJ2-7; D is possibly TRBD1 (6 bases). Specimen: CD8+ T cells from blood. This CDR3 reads CASSIQGPLLWEQYF. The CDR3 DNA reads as TGTGCCAGCAGTATACAGGGTCCCCTTCTGTGGGAGCAGTACTTC.